Each of the 25 T cell receptor beta chains below was sequenced from the same sample in a study of regulatory T cells in long-lasting Graves disease. With iRepertoire HTBI primers and Arm-PCR of CDR3 regions, TCR beta libraries were built. TCRdb reprocessed the multiplex PCR reads via MiXCR and lists one record per CDR3 protein. The sample yields 400,000 to 500,000 distinct CDR3 sequences, under 25% seen once. The sample's time point: persistent/refractory GD, antithyroid drugs over 5 years with positive TRAb. Generation of the TCR library employed RNA extracted from PBMCs. Here the sequenced sample was peripheral blood mononuclear cells (PBMCs), taken when the disease was refractory, from a patient treated with antithyroid drugs. The receptor set was obtained from a female donor with Graves disease.

This chain links TRBV19 with TRBJ1-1; D unresolved. The V gene lost 0 bases and the J gene lost 5 bases, with 10 bases spanning the gap. The CDR3 consists of 14 residues. The germline CDR1 and CDR2 sequences are LNHDA and SQIVND (reference sequence). CDR3: CASSIDQIGTEAFF. Written as DNA, the CDR3 is TGTGCCAGTAGTATAGATCAGATCGGAACTGAAGCTTTCTTT.

The chain carries TRBV5-4 and TRBJ2-2; D perhaps matches TRBD1 (6 bases). The CDR3 loop spans 15 amino acids. The V end lost 5 bases, the J end lost 0 bases, and 11 bases lay between the germline ends. Germline CDR1 reads SGHNT; CDR2 reads YYREEE (reference sequence). The CDR3 bases are TGTGCCAGCAGTTGGGGACAATCGAACACCGGGGAGCTGTTTTTT. Protein sequence: CASSWGQSNTGELFF.

This clonotype appeared a few times. This chain joins TRBV18 and TRBJ2-7; TRBD1 aligns across 10 bases. Germline V gene sequence: CDR1 KGHSH, CDR2 LQKENI. The CDR3 has 17 residues. V lost 3 bases, J lost 4 bases, and 12 bases stayed unmatched. The CDR3 is CASSPRDRGPDAYEQYF. The CDR3 DNA reads as TGTGCCAGCTCACCTCGAGACAGGGGGCCCGATGCTTACGAGCAGTACTTC.

This clonotype was seen many times. The chain has TRBV7-9 and TRBJ1-1; D remains ambiguous. Trimming took 7 bases from V and 5 from J, leaving 26 bases between them. Germline-derived CDR1 and CDR2 are SEHNR and FQNEAQ (reference sequence). The CDR3 runs 17 residues. The CDR3 coding sequence is TGTGCCAGCACCGATCTTCGACCCGCAGGCCCGGGTACTGAAGCTTTCTTT. Translation: CASTDLRPAGPGTEAFF.

This clonotype was counted ten times or more. The V gene is TRBV2, the J gene TRBJ2-4, with 8 bases identical to TRBD2. Losses at the gene ends were 2 bases for V and 1 base for J; bases not matched to a gene: 7. CDR1 is SNHLY, CDR2 FYNNEI, per germline. This CDR3 is built from 17 residues. CDR3 amino acids: CASSEPTGGGAKNIQYF. The CDR3 coding sequence is TGTGCCAGCAGTGAACCCACGGGGGGGGGGGCCAAAAACATTCAGTACTTC.

Only a few counts were recorded for this clonotype. The rearrangement links TRBV19 to TRBJ2-7, with D possibly being TRBD1 (6 bases). The V end was cut by 3 bases, the J end by 4 bases, with 13 bases between. Germline values: CDR1 LNHDA, CDR2 SQIVND (reference sequence). The CDR3 loop spans 14 amino acids. The CDR3: CASSMSRDTYEQYF. For the CDR3, the DNA is TGTGCCAGTAGTATGTCCCGGGACACGTACGAGCAGTACTTC. The whole variable domain, filled in from reference TRBV19 and TRBJ2-7, reads DGGITQSPKYLFRKEGQNVTLSCEQNLNHDAMYWYRQDPGQGLRLIYYSQIVNDFQKGDIAEGYSVSREKKESFPLTVTSAQKNPTAFYLCASSMSRDTYEQYFGPGTRLTVT.

The J gene is TRBJ2-1, the V gene TRBV20-1, with no clear D. The CDR3 totals 14 residues. V was cut by 5 bases and J by 3 bases, with 14 bases left in between. CDR1 and CDR2 (germline): DFQATT, SNEGSKA (reference sequence). This chain's CDR3 is CSAARLQFYNEQFF. CDR3 DNA: TGCAGTGCTGCGCGGCTACAATTCTACAATGAGCAGTTCTTC.

This clonotype was detected many times. The V call is TRBV12-3 or TRBV12-4, the J call TRBJ2-5; a weak D match, TRBD1 (6 bases). Trimming stripped 5 bases from V and 0 bases from J, with 13 bases between. This CDR3 is 15 amino acids long. CDR3 residues: CASSHLRDNQETQYF. Here the CDR3 DNA reads TGTGCCAGCAGTCACCTACGGGACAACCAAGAGACCCAGTACTTC.

This clonotype was recorded a few times. The gene calls are TRBV29-1 and TRBJ2-2, with D perhaps TRBD1 (6 bases). This CDR3 contains 14 residues. CDR1 and CDR2 (germline): SQVTM, ANQGSEA. The V end was cut by 6 bases, the J end by 1 base, with 12 bases between. This chain's CDR3 is CSVLGQMNTGELFF. The CDR3 coding sequence is TGCAGCGTCCTAGGACAGATGAACACCGGGGAGCTGTTTTTT.

This clonotype was picked up a small number of times. V usage is TRBV6-1 and J usage is TRBJ1-1; D is perhaps TRBD1 (5 bases). Trimming took off 6 bases at V and 4 bases at J, with 15 bases between the two ends. The CDR3 runs to 14 residues. Germline assignment: CDR1 MNHNS and CDR2 SASEGT. CDR3 sequence: CASSLRDLGTEAFF. DNA for the CDR3: TGTGCCAGCAGCCTCAGGGATTTGGGCACTGAAGCTTTCTTT.

The chain joins TRBV2 to TRBJ2-3; D assignment may be TRBD1 or TRBD2 (5 bases each). Germline CDR1 and CDR2: SNHLY and FYNNEI. The CDR3 length is 15 residues. V lost 6 bases to trimming and J lost 0 bases, with 13 bases between them. CDR3: CASSERDDSTDTQYF. For the CDR3, the DNA is TGTGCCAGCAGCGAAAGGGACGACAGCACAGATACGCAGTATTTT.

The chain links TRBV5-5 to TRBJ1-4, with a weak D call TRBD1 (5 bases). The CDR3 length is 20 residues. The ends were cut back, 0 bases at V and 3 bases at J, with 24 bases in the middle. From germline, CDR1 is SGHKS and CDR2 YYEKEE (reference sequence). The CDR3 nucleotides read TGTGCCAGCAGCTTGGGGCTCCAGGGTTTGGAGGGCCTTGCTAATGAAAAACTGTTTTTT. Protein: CASSLGLQGLEGLANEKLFF.

Turning to this clonotype: The junction and the germline gene differ at one end; a read error may be behind it. This chain links TRBV4-1 with TRBJ1-2; D gene ambiguous. This CDR3 contains 14 residues. Germline lookup yields CDR1 MGHRA and CDR2 YSYEKL. The CDR3 bases are TGCACCAGCAGCCAAGTTGCCTATCTTTATGGCTACACCTTC. It specifies CTSSQVAYLYGYTF.

This clonotype showed up many times. The genes are TRBV7-2 and TRBJ2-7; 12 nucleotides line up with TRBD2. This CDR3 is 17 amino acids long. Germline CDR1 reads SGHTA; CDR2 reads FQGNSA. Losses at the gene ends were 2 bases for V and 2 bases for J; bases not matched to a gene: 7. CDR3 bases: TGTGCCAGCAGCTTATTTCGGACTAGCGGGACCACCTACGAGCAGTACTTC. It is translated as CASSLFRTSGTTYEQYF.

Only a few counts were recorded for this clonotype. The rearrangement links TRBV7-3 to TRBJ2-2; D is perhaps TRBD1 (5 bases). Deletions cut 5 bases from V and 3 bases from J, with 16 bases between. This CDR3 spans 16 amino acids. Germline V lookup: CDR1 SGHTA, CDR2 FQGTGA. CDR3 DNA sequence: TGTGCCAGCAGCCCTAGGGGTAGTAGTTACACCGGGGAGCTGTTTTTT. Its translation: CASSPRGSSYTGELFF.

This clonotype has a count of ten or more. The rearrangement joins TRBV27 to TRBJ1-5; TRBD1 aligns across 10 bases. This CDR3 has 20 residues. Trimming took 8 bases from V and 0 from J; bases not matched to a gene: 19. Germline CDR1 is MNHEY and CDR2 is SMNVEV (reference sequence). The CDR3 region is CASGDLPGQGMDYSNQPQHF. The CDR3 DNA sequence: TGTGCCAGCGGAGATTTACCGGGACAGGGGATGGATTATAGCAATCAGCCCCAGCATTTT.

This clonotype has more than one count but fewer than ten. This chain joins TRBV6-1 and TRBJ2-7, with D possibly TRBD1 on 6 matching bases. Per germline, CDR1 MNHNS and CDR2 SASEGT. Trimming pared 3 bases from V and 1 base from J, leaving 16 bases between. The CDR3 sequence is 16 residues long. CDR3 amino acids: CASSEWGQVNSYEQYF. CDR3 bases: TGTGCCAGCAGTGAGTGGGGGCAGGTAAATTCCTACGAGCAGTACTTC.

The chain links TRBV6-2 or TRBV6-3 to TRBJ1-1; D remains ambiguous. The CDR3 is made up of 13 amino acids. CDR1 is MNHEY, CDR2 SVGEGT, per germline. The germline V and J ends were trimmed by 1 base and 6 bases, with 9 bases remaining between them. Written as DNA, the CDR3 is TGTGCCAGCAGTTACTATCAGTACGCTGAAGCTTTCTTT. As protein: CASSYYQYAEAFF.

Only a few counts were recorded for this clonotype. V is TRBV10-3 and J is TRBJ1-1; possibly TRBD1 for D (5 bases). Deletions cut 3 bases from V and 5 bases from J, with 10 bases between. This CDR3 contains 13 residues. Germline V gene data show CDR1 as ENHRY and CDR2 as SYGVKD. The CDR3 reads CAISDGGGTEAFF. The CDR3 DNA reads TGTGCCATCAGTGATGGGGGAGGGACTGAAGCTTTCTTT.

The V and J genes are TRBV28 and TRBJ2-1, with 14 bases identical to TRBD2. Trimming at V came to 6 bases and at J to 2 bases, leaving 12 bases not matched to a gene. Germline V lookup: CDR1 MDHEN, CDR2 SYDVKM. This CDR3 has 19 residues. The CDR3 DNA reads as TGTGCCAGCAGCCTCGGGACGGGACTAGCGGGAGACCCCTACAATGAGCAGTTCTTC. It translates to CASSLGTGLAGDPYNEQFF.

This clonotype has ten or more counts. The V call is TRBV27, the J call TRBJ2-5; TRBD1 is a possible D gene (6 bases). Germline CDR1 and CDR2: MNHEY and SMNVEV (reference sequence). V was clipped by 4 bases and J by 3 bases, with 18 bases between them. The length of the CDR3 is 16 residues. CDR3 bases: TGTGCCAGCAGTTCAGTCCCGTGCCCAGGGGAAGAGACCCAGTACTTC. It encodes CASSSVPCPGEETQYF.

There are many counts of this clonotype. This chain connects TRBV28 to TRBJ2-2; D is perhaps TRBD1 (6 bases). CDR1 is MDHEN and CDR2 is SYDVKM in the germline V gene. The length of the CDR3 is 13 residues. Trimming removed 8 bases at V and 4 bases at J, with 11 bases between. DNA of the CDR3: TGTGCCAGCCTCAAAGGGGGCACCGGGGAGCTGTTTTTT. The encoded protein is CASLKGGTGELFF.

This clonotype has at least ten counts. This rearrangement joins TRBV28 to TRBJ1-1; D is possibly TRBD1 (5 bases). V shed 6 bases and J shed 4 bases, with 18 bases lying between them. Germline values: CDR1 MDHEN, CDR2 SYDVKM. The CDR3 totals 15 residues. The CDR3: CASSPPERQGTEAFF. In DNA form, the CDR3 reads TGTGCCAGCAGCCCACCCGAAAGGCAGGGCACTGAAGCTTTCTTT.

This chain links TRBV7-2 with TRBJ2-7, with D tentatively TRBD1 (6 bases). The CDR3 consists of 14 residues. With 5 bases removed from V and 4 bases from J, the gap between germline ends came to 15 bases. The germline V gene has CDR1 SGHTA and CDR2 FQGNSA. In DNA form, the CDR3 reads TGTGCCAGCAGCGTTTTCGTACAGGGATACGAGCAGTACTTC. It yields the protein CASSVFVQGYEQYF.

The table lists this clonotype with many counts. The genes are TRBV7-2 and TRBJ2-7; D gene ambiguous. Germline assignment: CDR1 SGHTA and CDR2 FQGNSA. V lost 3 bases and J 3 bases, leaving 15 bases between the germline ends. The CDR3 is 15 amino acids. DNA for the CDR3: TGTGCCAGCAGCTTCGTAGACTCACTTAACTACGAGCAGTACTTC. Amino acids: CASSFVDSLNYEQYF.